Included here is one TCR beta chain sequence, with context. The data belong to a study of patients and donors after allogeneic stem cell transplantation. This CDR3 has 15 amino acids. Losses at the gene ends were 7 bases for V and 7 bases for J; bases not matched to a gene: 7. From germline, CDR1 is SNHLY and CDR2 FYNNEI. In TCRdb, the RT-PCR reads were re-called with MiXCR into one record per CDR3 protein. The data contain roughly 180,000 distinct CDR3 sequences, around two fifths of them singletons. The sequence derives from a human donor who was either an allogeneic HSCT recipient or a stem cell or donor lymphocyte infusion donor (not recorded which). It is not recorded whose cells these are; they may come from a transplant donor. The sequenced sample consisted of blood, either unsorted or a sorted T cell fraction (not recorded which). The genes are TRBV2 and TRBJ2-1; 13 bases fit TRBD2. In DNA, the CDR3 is TGTGCCAGCAATAAACTAGCGGGAGGGCATAATGAGCAGTTCTTC. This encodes CASNKLAGGHNEQFF.